This T cell receptor beta chain was documented in a study of blood T cell repertoires in COVID-19. Study-wide context: Sites in the United States, Italy and Spain provided acute and convalescent COVID-19 samples.

Cohort 3 recovery required two negative PCRs, clearance, or symptom resolution. Per the original methods: Estimates of nucleated cell counts were drawn from the amplification of reference gene primers. Clones were read by immunoSEQ multiplex PCR, and TCRdb kept only the in-frame ones, dropping some. Clonal size and the V and J genes are those of that table, whereas D and trimming came from the DNA. The sample has about 160,000 clones, roughly 84% seen once. Sequenced sample: PBMCs or T cells enriched from blood (not recorded which). The source of this sequence is a man in his 60s who had recovered from COVID-19.

The CDR3 here is CASRGDRVGSYTF. In nucleotides, the CDR3 is TGTGCCAGCAGAGGGGACAGGGTTGGTAGCTACACCTTC. The chain uses TRBV2 and TRBJ1-2; 9 nucleotides line up with TRBD1. V was clipped by 6 bases and J by 9 bases; unmatched bases: 8. Germline CDR1 SNHLY, CDR2 FYNNEI. CDR3 size: 13 residues.